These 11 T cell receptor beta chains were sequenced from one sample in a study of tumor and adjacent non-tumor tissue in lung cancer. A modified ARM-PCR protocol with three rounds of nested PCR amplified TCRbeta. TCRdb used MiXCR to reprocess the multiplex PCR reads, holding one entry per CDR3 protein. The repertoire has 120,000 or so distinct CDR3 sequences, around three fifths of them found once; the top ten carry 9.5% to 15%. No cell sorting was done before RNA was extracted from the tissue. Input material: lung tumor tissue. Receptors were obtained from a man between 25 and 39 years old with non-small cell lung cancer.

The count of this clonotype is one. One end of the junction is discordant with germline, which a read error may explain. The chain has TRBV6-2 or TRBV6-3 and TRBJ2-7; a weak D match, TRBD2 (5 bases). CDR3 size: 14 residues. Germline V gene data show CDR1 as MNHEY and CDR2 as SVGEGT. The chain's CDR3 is CASCFHGENYGQYF. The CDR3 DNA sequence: TGTGCCAGCTGTTTTCACGGGGAGAACTACGGGCAGTACTTC.

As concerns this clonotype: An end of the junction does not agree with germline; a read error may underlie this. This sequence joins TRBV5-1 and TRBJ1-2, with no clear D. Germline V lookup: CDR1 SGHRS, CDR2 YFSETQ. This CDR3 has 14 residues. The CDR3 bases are TGCGCCAGCTGCTTGGCCGGGAACTTCTATGACTACACCTTC. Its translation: CASCLAGNFYDYTF. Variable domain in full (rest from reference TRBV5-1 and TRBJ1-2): KAGVTQTPRYLIKTRGQQVTLSCSPISGHRSVSWYQQTPGQGLQFLFEYFSETQRNKGNFPGRFSGRQFSNSRSEMNVSTLELGDSALYLCASCLAGNFYDYTFGSGTRLTVV.

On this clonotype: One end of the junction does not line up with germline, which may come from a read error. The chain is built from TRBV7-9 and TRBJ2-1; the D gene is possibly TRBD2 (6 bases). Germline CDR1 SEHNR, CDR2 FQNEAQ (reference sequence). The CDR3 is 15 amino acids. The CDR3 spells CASSLAAGIYKEQFF. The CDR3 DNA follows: TGTGCCAGCAGCTTAGCTGCGGGAATCTACAAGGAGCAGTTCTTC.

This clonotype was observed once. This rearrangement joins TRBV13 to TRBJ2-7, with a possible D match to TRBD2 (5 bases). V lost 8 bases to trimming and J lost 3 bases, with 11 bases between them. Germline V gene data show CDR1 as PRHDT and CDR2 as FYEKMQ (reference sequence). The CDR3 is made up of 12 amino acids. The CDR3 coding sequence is TGTGCCAGCCGGGAAAGATTCTACGAGCAGTACTTC. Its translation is CASRERFYEQYF.

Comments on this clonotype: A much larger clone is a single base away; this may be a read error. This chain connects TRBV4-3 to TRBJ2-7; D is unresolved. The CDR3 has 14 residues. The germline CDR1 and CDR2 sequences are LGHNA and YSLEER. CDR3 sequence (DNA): TGCGCCAGCAGCCAGCAACCGAATTCCTACAAGCAGTACTTC. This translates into CASSQQPNSYKQYF.

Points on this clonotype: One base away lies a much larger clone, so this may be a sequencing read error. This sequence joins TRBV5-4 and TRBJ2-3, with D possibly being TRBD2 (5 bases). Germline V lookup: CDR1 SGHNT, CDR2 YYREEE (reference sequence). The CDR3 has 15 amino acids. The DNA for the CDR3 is TGTGCCGGCAGCTTGGCGGGTCGGAGCGCAGATACGCAGTATTTT. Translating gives CAGSLAGRSADTQYF.

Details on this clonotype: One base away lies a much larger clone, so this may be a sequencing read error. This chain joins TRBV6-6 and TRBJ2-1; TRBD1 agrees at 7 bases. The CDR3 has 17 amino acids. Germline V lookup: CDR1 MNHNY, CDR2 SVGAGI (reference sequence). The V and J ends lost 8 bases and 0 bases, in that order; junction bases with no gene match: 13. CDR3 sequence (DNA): TGTGCCAGCTGTCCAGACGACAGGGTCAGCTCCTACAATGAGCAGTTCTTC. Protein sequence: CASCPDDRVSSYNEQFF.

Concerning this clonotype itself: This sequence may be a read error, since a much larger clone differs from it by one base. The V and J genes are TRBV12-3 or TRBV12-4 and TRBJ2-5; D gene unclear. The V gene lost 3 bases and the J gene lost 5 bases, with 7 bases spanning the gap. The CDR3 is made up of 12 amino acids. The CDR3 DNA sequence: TGTGCCAGCAGTTTGTGGTACGAGACCCAGTACTTC. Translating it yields CASSLWYETQYF.

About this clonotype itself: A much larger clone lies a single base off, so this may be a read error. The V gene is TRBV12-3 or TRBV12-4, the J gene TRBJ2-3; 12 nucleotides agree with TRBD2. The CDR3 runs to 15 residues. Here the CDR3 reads CASSLTSGSQDMQYF. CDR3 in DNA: TGTGCCAGCAGTCTGACTAGCGGGAGTCAAGATATGCAGTATTTT.

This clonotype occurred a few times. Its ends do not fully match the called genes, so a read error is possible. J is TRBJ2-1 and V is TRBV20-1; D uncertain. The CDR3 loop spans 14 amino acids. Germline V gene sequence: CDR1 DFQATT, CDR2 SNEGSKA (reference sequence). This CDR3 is CSARTPASHNEQFF. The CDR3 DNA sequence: TGCAGTGCTAGAACGCCCGCCTCCCACAATGAGCAATTCTTC.

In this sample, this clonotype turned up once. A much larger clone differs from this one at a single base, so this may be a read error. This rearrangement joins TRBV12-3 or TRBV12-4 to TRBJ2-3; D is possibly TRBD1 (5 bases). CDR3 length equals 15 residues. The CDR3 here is CASSLADSSTDMQYF. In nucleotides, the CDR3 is TGTGCCAGCAGTTTAGCCGACAGCAGCACAGATATGCAGTATTTT.